The next 10 T cell receptor beta chains were all read from a single sample in a study of cytomegalovirus exposure and HLA in healthy donors. PCR primers comprised 60 Vbeta and 13 Jbeta primers. TCRdb's table, derived via immunoSEQ multiplex PCR, lists solely in-frame clones and lacks some. In the table there are 210,000 or so clones, 77% of which are singletons. Sequencing input: PBMCs. Every receptor here comes from an older woman in good health and CMV-seropositive.

The CDR3, as DNA: TGCGCCAGCAGCTTGGGGGGAGGGAATTCACCCCTCCACTTT. It yields the protein CASSLGGGNSPLHF. The genes are TRBV5-1 and TRBJ1-6, with no clear D. V was trimmed by 0 bases and J by 7 bases, leaving 8 bases between them. The CDR3 contains 14 residues. CDR1 is SGHRS, CDR2 YFSETQ, per germline.

The rearrangement joins TRBV28 to TRBJ2-7, with D tentatively TRBD1 (6 bases). The CDR3 covers 14 residues. Trimming cost V 5 bases and J 0 bases, with 11 bases left between them. CDR1 is MDHEN, CDR2 SYDVKM, per germline. Here the CDR3 DNA reads TGTGCCAGCAGTACCGGACAGTTCTCCTACGAGCAGTACTTC. It specifies CASSTGQFSYEQYF.

This rearrangement joins TRBV7-9 to TRBJ2-7, with 10 bases aligning to TRBD2. V lost 1 base and J lost 1; bases outside the gene matches: 4. Germline CDR1 SEHNR, CDR2 FQNEAQ (reference sequence). This CDR3 is built from 16 residues. The CDR3: CASSLGVSGRSYEQYF. In DNA form, the CDR3 reads TGTGCCAGCAGCTTAGGGGTTAGCGGGAGGTCCTACGAGCAGTACTTC.

The J gene is TRBJ1-5, the V gene TRBV7-9; no firm D call. Germline V lookup: CDR1 SEHNR, CDR2 FQNEAQ (reference sequence). The CDR3 runs to 14 residues. V gave up 5 bases and J gave up 7 bases, with 15 bases separating them. This CDR3 is CASSPAGGGQPQHF. DNA of the CDR3: TGTGCCAGCAGCCCAGCCGGCGGTGGCCAGCCCCAGCATTTT. Looking up the rest from reference TRBV7-9 and TRBJ1-5 gives the full variable domain: DTGVSQNPRHKITKRGQNVTFRCDPISEHNRLYWYRQTLGQGPEFLTYFQNEAQLEKSRLLSDRFSAERPKGSFSTLEIQRTEQGDSAMYLCASSPAGGGQPQHFGDGTRLSIL.

The V gene is TRBV14, the J gene TRBJ1-2; D ambiguous. The CDR3 loop spans 15 amino acids. CDR1 SGHDN and CDR2 FVKESK come from the germline V gene. Trimming removed 0 bases from V and 2 bases from J, with 10 bases in between. The CDR3 DNA reads as TGTGCCAGCAGCCAAGATCAGGCAGCCAACTATGGCTACACCTTC. Protein sequence: CASSQDQAANYGYTF.

The chain combines TRBV11-1 with TRBJ1-1; weak D call: TRBD1 (5 bases). Between the trimmed V and J ends, which lost 0 bases and 5 bases, there was a span of 7 bases. Germline CDR1 reads SGHAT; CDR2 reads FQDESV (reference sequence). CDR3 length: 13 residues. The CDR3 sequence is CASSLAGLTEAFF. The CDR3 bases are TGTGCCAGCAGCTTAGCGGGGCTGACTGAAGCTTTCTTT.

The V call is TRBV6-5, the J call TRBJ2-7; 7 bases map to TRBD1. In germline, CDR1 is MNHEY, CDR2 SVGAGI. The J segment lost 2 bases and the V segment lost 6 bases, leaving 10 bases of the junction unmatched. This CDR3 region has 15 residues. The CDR3 DNA sequence: TGTGCCAGCAGGAACTCACAGGGGATTACCTACGAGCAGTACTTC. It encodes CASRNSQGITYEQYF.

V and J are TRBV11-2 and TRBJ2-5, with TRBD1 matching 8 bases. The trim removed 5 bases at V and 5 bases at J, leaving 16 bases unmatched. The CDR3 is 17 residues long. Germline V lookup: CDR1 SGHAT, CDR2 FQNNGV. The DNA of the CDR3 is TGTGCCAGCAGCCCGGGGACAGGAAATTGGTTATCGGAGACCCAGTACTTC. Amino acids: CASSPGTGNWLSETQYF.

V usage is TRBV13 and J usage is TRBJ1-5; D ambiguous. Germline lookup yields CDR1 PRHDT and CDR2 FYEKMQ (reference sequence). Trimming removed 4 bases at V and 5 bases at J, with 6 bases between. The CDR3 extends over 12 amino acids. The CDR3 region has the DNA TGTGCCAGCAGCTCAACAGATCAGCCCCAGCATTTT. It specifies CASSSTDQPQHF. Looking up the rest from reference TRBV13 and TRBJ1-5 gives the full variable domain: AAGVIQSPRHLIKEKRETATLKCYPIPRHDTVYWYQQGPGQDPQFLISFYEKMQSDKGSIPDRFSAQQFSDYHSELNMSSLELGDSALYFCASSSTDQPQHFGDGTRLSIL.

The V call is TRBV19, the J call TRBJ1-2; TRBD1 matches 7 bases. Germline V CDR1 and CDR2: LNHDA, SQIVND (reference sequence). After removal of 6 bases from V and 4 bases from J, the junction contained 5 bases not matched to a gene. CDR3 length: 13 residues. CDR3 sequence reads: CASRSGQVYGYTF. The CDR3 coding sequence is TGTGCCAGTAGGAGCGGACAGGTCTATGGCTACACCTTC.